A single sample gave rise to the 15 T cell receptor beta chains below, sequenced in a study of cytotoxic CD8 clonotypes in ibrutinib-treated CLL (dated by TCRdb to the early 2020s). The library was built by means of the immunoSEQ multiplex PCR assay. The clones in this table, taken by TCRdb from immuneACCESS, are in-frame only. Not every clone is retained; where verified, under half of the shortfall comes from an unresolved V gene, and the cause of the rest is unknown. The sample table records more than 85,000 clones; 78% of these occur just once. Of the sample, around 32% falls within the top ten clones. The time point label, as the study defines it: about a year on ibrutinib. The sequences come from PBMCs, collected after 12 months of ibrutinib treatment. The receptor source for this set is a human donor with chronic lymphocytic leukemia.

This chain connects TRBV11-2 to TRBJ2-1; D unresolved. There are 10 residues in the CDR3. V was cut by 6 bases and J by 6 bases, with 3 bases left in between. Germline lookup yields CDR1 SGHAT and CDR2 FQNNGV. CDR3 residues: CASSGNEQFF. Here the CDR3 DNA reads TGTGCCAGCAGTGGCAATGAGCAGTTCTTC.

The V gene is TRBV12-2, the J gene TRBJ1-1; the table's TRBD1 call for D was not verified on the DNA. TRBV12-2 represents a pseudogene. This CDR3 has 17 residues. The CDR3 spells CASRSERGTNPRTEAFF. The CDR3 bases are TGTGCAAGTCGCTCCGAAAGGGGGACAAATCCGAGGACTGAAGCTTTCTTT.

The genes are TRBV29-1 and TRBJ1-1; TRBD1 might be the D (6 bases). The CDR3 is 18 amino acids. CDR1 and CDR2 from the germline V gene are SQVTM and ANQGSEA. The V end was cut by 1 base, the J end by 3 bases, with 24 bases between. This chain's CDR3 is CSVEAVGRGPDGYTEAFF. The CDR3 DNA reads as TGCAGCGTTGAAGCAGTTGGCAGGGGACCGGATGGGTACACTGAAGCTTTCTTT.

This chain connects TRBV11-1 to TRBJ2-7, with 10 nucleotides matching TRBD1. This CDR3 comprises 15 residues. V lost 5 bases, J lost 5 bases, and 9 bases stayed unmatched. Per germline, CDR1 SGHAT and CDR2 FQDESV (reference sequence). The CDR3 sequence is CASSLGGTGVHEQYF. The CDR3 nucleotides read TGTGCCAGCAGCCTGGGCGGGACAGGGGTCCACGAGCAGTACTTC. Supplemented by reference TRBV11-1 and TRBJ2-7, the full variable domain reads EAEVAQSPRYKITEKSQAVAFWCDPISGHATLYWYRQILGQGPELLVQFQDESVVDDSQLPKDRFSAERLKGVDSTLKIQPAELGDSAMYLCASSLGGTGVHEQYFGPGTRLTVT.

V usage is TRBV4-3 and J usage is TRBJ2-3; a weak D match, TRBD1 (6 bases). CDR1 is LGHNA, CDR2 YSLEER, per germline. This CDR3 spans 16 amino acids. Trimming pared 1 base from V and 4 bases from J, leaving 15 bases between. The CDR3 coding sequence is TGCGCCAGCAGCCAAGGGATCAGTGGGGGCGCAGATACGCAGTATTTT. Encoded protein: CASSQGISGGADTQYF.

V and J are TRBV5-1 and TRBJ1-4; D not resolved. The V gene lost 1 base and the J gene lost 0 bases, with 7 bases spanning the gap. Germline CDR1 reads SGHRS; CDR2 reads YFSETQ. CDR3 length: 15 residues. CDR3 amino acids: CASSLIGATNEKLFF. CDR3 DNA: TGCGCCAGCAGCTTGATTGGAGCAACTAATGAAAAACTGTTTTTT.

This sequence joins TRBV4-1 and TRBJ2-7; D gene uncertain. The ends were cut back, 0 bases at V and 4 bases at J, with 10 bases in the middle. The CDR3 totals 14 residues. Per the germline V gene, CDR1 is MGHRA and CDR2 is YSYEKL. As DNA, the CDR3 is TGCGCCAGCAGCCAAGATCCTAGTGGGTACGAGCAGTACTTC. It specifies CASSQDPSGYEQYF.

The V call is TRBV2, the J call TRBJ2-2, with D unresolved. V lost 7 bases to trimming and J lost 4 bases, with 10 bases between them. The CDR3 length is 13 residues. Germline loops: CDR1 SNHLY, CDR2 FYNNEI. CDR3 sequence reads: CASKKQGTGELFF. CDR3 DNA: TGTGCCAGCAAAAAGCAAGGCACCGGGGAGCTGTTTTTT.

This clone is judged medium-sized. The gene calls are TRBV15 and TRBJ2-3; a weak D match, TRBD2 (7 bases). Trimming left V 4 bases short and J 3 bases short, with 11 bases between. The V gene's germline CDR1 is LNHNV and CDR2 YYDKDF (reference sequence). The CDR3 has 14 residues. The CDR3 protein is CATSIKGGTDTQYF. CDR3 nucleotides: TGTGCCACCAGCATCAAGGGGGGGACAGATACGCAGTATTTT.

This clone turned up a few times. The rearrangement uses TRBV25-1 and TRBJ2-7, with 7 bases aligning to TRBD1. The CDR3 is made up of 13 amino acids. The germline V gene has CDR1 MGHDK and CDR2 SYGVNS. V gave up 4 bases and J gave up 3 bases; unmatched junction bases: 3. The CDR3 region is CASSGGQYYEQYF. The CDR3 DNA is TGTGCCAGCAGTGGGGGACAGTACTACGAGCAGTACTTC.

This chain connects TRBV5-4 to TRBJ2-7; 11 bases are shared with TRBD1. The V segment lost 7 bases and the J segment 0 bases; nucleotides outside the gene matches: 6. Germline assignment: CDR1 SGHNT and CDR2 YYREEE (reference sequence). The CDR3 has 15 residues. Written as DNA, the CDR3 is TGTGCCAGCCTCCCCGGACAGGGGGCCTCCTACGAGCAGTACTTC. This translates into CASLPGQGASYEQYF.

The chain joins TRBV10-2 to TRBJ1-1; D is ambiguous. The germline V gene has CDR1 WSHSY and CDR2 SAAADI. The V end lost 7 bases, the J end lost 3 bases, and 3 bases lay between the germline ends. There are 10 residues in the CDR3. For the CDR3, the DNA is TGCGCCAGCATGGACACTGAAGCTTTCTTT. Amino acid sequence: CASMDTEAFF.

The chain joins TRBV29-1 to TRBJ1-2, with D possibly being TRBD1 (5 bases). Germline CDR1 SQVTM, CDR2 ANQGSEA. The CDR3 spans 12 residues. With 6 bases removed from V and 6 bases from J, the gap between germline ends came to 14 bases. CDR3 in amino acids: CSVQGADDGYTF. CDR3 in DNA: TGCAGCGTGCAGGGAGCCGATGATGGCTACACCTTC.

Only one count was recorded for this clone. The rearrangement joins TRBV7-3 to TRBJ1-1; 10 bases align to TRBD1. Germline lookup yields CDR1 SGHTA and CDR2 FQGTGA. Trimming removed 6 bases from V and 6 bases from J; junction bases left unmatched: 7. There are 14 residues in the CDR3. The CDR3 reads CASSAGTGVAEAFF. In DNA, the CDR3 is TGTGCCAGCAGTGCCGGGACAGGGGTCGCTGAAGCTTTCTTT.

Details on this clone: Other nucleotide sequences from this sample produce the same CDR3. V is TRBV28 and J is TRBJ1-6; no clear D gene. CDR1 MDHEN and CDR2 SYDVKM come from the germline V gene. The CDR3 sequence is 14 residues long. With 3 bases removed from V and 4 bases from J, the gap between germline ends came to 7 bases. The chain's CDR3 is CASSLSNYNSPLHF. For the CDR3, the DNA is TGTGCCAGCAGTTTGAGCAATTATAATTCACCCCTCCACTTT.